This T cell receptor beta chain was observed in a study of T-cell reconstitution after alpha-beta-depleted transplantation in children. Preparing the TCRbeta library involved the use of unique molecular identifiers. MiXCR, run by TCRdb on the PCR reads, gives a single entry per CDR3 protein. Among almost 400,000 distinct CDR3 sequences listed, roughly 22% were seen once. This TCR was sampled from a human donor who donated a stem cell graft to a child with acute myeloid leukemia. The sequenced sample was PBMCs from the stem cell graft donor, obtained from the stem cell graft.

DNA for the CDR3: TGTGCCAGCAGCCAAGGCACGGGGCTTCGAGAGACCCAGTACTTC. This codes for CASSQGTGLRETQYF. The chain couples TRBV4-2 to TRBJ2-5, with D tentatively TRBD1 or TRBD2 (5 bases each). The ends were cut back, 1 base at V and 4 bases at J, with 13 bases in the middle. Germline CDR1 reads LGHNA; CDR2 reads YNFKEQ. The CDR3 sequence is 15 residues long.